The source of this TCR beta chain is a study of T cells in Graves' hyperthyroidism and ophthalmopathy. This clonotype was observed many times. CDR3 length equals 16 residues. CDR1 is MNHNS and CDR2 is SASEGT in the germline V gene. The J segment lost 0 bases and the V segment lost 6 bases, leaving 3 bases of the junction unmatched. The TCR beta CDR3 regions underwent amplification using RNA transcripts as the source. Primed by the HTBI set, a first-round RT-PCR was run on the TCR CDR3. One entry per CDR3 protein results from TCRdb running MiXCR on the multiplex PCR reads. The profile shows 250,000 to 300,000 distinct CDR3 sequences, about 17% of them singletons.

The sequence was collected from a woman aged 60 to 75 with Graves' ophthalmopathy. Sequencing was performed on blood. The V call is TRBV6-1, the J call TRBJ2-3; 13 nucleotides line up with TRBD2. CDR3: CASRGTSGVSTDTQYF. CDR3 nucleotide sequence: TGTGCCAGCAGAGGGACTAGCGGGGTTAGCACAGATACGCAGTATTTT.